The present entry profiles one T cell receptor beta chain with its context. These data belong to a study of blood T cell repertoires in COVID-19. Whole-study context: Researchers got acute and convalescent COVID-19 samples from the United States, Italy and Spain.

Per germline, CDR1 MGHRA and CDR2 YSYEKL. This CDR3 is 15 amino acids long. V shed 5 bases and J shed 2 bases, with 16 bases lying between them. Original processing methods: Amplifying reference gene primers gave estimates of nucleated cell counts. Here immunoSEQ multiplex PCR was the method, and the copy in TCRdb shows in-frame clones only, minus some. The DNA was the basis for D and trimming; V, J and clone size are from that table. In the table there are more than 200,000 clones, around nine tenths of which are singletons. The origin of this receptor is a man between 25 and 39 years old with active or convalescent COVID-19. This chain links TRBV4-1 with TRBJ2-7; possible D gene TRBD1, 5 bases. Sequencing used peripheral blood. The CDR3: CASSSGHEITYEQYF. CDR3 coding DNA: TGCGCCAGCAGCTCCGGACACGAAATTACCTACGAGCAGTACTTC.